The 6 T cell receptor beta chains presented below share a single source sample, sequenced in a study of cytomegalovirus exposure and HLA in healthy donors. 60 Vbeta and 13 Jbeta primers were used in PCR. Here immunoSEQ multiplex PCR was the method, and the copy in TCRdb shows in-frame clones only, minus some. There are 95,000 to 100,000 clones in the sample; about 80% occur only once, and about 4% lies in the top ten. The sequencing sample was made of PBMCs. These receptors were collected from a middle-aged man in good health and CMV-seronegative.

This clone has a handful of counts. V usage is TRBV18 and J usage is TRBJ1-4; 7 bases line up with TRBD1. Germline loops: CDR1 KGHSH, CDR2 LQKENI. The CDR3 is 15 residues long. With V trimmed by 3 bases and J by 6 bases, 7 bases remained unmatched. CDR3 in DNA: TGTGCCAGCTCACCTTTCCGGGACAGAGATGAAAAACTGTTTTTT. Translating it yields CASSPFRDRDEKLFF. Full variable domain (missing parts from reference TRBV18 and TRBJ1-4): NAGVMQNPRHLVRRRGQEARLRCSPMKGHSHVYWYRQLPEEGLKFMVYLQKENIIDESGMPKERFSAEFPKEGPSILRIQQVVRGDSAAYFCASSPFRDRDEKLFFGSGTQLSVL.

The chain uses TRBV10-3 and TRBJ2-2; 9 positions agree with TRBD1. CDR1 is ENHRY and CDR2 is SYGVKD in the germline V gene. The CDR3 has 14 residues. The junction had 4 bases not matched to a gene; V was cut back by 5 bases and J by 6 bases. In nucleotides, the CDR3 is TGTGCCATCAGTAGGGACAGGGCCCCCGGGGAGCTGTTTTTT. It encodes CAISRDRAPGELFF.

The gene calls are TRBV6-6 and TRBJ2-3; weak D call: TRBD2 (6 bases). Germline V gene sequence: CDR1 MNHNY, CDR2 SVGAGI (reference sequence). The V and J ends lost 5 bases and 3 bases respectively, with 15 bases between them. The CDR3 consists of 15 residues. CDR3 nucleotides: TGTGCCAGCAGTCCGACGGATGGGGGGACAGATACGCAGTATTTT. Translation: CASSPTDGGTDTQYF.

This chain connects TRBV7-9 to TRBJ1-2; 8 bases line up with TRBD1. J lost 1 base, V lost 7 bases, and 8 bases had no gene match. This CDR3 region has 15 residues. Germline-derived CDR1 and CDR2 are SEHNR and FQNEAQ (reference sequence). CDR3 sequence (DNA): TGTGCCAGCACCGGGACAGGTCGTCGTAACTATGGCTACACCTTC. As protein: CASTGTGRRNYGYTF.

This chain links TRBV7-9 with TRBJ1-2; TRBD1 might be the D (6 bases). CDR1 is SEHNR and CDR2 is FQNEAQ in the germline V gene (reference sequence). Deletions cut 5 bases from V and 4 bases from J, with 14 bases between. The CDR3 consists of 14 residues. The CDR3, as DNA: TGTGCCAGCAGCCCGGATGGGGGCGTCTATGGCTACACCTTC. Translating it yields CASSPDGGVYGYTF.

This rearrangement joins TRBV6-6 to TRBJ1-2; no reliable D call. This CDR3 spans 15 amino acids. Germline values: CDR1 MNHNY, CDR2 SVGAGI (reference sequence). The germline V and J ends were trimmed by 0 bases and 0 bases, with 8 bases remaining between them. The CDR3 here is CASSYSNRANYGYTF. The CDR3 DNA sequence: TGTGCCAGCAGTTACTCGAACAGAGCTAACTATGGCTACACCTTC.